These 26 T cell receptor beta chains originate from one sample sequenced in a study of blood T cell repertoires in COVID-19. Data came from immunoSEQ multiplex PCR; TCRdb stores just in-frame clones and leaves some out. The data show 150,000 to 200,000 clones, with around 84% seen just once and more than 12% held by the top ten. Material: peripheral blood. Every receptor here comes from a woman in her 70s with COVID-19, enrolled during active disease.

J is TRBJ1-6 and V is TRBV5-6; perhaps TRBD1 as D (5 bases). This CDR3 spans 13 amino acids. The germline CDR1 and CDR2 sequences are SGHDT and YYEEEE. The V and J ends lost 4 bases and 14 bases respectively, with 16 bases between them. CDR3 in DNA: TGTGCCAGCAGCCTGGGGGGAGGACACACCCTCCACTTT. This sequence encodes CASSLGGGHTLHF.

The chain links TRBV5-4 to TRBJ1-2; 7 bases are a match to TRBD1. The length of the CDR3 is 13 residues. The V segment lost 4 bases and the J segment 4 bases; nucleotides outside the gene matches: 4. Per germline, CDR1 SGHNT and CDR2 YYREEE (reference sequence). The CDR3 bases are TGTGCCAGCAGCCGGGACAGCTCCTATGGCTACACCTTC. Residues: CASSRDSSYGYTF.

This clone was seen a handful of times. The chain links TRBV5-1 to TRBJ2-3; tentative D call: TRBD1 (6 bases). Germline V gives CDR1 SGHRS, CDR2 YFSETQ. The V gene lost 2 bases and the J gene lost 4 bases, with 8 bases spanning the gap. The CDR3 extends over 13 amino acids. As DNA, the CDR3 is TGCGCCAGCAGCTTACAGGGTCCAGATACGCAGTATTTT. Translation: CASSLQGPDTQYF.

The CDR3 loop reads CASGLFIGGGNTGELFF. DNA of the CDR3: TGTGCTAGTGGTTTGTTTATAGGTGGAGGGAACACCGGGGAGCTGTTTTTT. This chain joins TRBV12-5 and TRBJ2-2, with a tentative D call TRBD2 (5 bases). From germline, CDR1 is LGHNT and CDR2 FRNRAP. The CDR3 is 17 amino acids. V was cut by 2 bases and J by 1 base, with 14 bases left in between.

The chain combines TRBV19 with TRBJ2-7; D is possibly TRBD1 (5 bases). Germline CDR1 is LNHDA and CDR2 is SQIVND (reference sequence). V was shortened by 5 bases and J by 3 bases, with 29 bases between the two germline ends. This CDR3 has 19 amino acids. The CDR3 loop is CASSPSGRRSTVEVYEQYF. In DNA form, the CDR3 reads TGTGCCAGTAGTCCATCAGGGCGAAGGTCGACCGTCGAGGTCTACGAGCAGTACTTC.

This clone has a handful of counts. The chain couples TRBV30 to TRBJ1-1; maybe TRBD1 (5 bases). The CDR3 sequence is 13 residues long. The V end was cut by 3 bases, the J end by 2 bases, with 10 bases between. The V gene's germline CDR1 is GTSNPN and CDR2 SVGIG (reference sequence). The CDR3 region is CAWRWGRNTEAFF. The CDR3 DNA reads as TGTGCCTGGAGGTGGGGCCGCAACACTGAAGCTTTCTTT.

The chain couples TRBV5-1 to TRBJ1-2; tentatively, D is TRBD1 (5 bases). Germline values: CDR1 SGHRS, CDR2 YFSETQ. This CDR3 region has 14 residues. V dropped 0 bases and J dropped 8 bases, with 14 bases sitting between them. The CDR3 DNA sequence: TGCGCCAGCAGCTTGGTGGACACTTCTCAGGGCTACACCTTC. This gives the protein CASSLVDTSQGYTF.

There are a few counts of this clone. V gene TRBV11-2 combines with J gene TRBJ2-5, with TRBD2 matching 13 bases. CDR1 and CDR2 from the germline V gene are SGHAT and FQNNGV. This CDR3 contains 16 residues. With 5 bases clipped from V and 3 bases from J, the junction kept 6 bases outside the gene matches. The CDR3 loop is CASSRTGTSGKETQYF. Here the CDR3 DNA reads TGTGCCAGCAGCAGAACCGGGACTAGCGGGAAAGAGACCCAGTACTTC.

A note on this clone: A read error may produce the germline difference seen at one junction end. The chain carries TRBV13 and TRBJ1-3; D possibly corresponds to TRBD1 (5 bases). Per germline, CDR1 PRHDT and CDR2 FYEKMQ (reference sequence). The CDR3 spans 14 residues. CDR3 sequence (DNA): TGTGCCGGCAGCGAGGGGAGGGCTGGAAACACCATATATTTT. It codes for CAGSEGRAGNTIYF.

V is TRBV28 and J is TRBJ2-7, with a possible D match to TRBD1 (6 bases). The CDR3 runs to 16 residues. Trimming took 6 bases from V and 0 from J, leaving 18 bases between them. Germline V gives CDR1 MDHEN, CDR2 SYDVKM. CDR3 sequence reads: CASSLPTGSSSYEQYV. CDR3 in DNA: TGTGCCAGCAGCTTACCGACAGGTTCCAGCTCCTACGAGCAGTACGTC.

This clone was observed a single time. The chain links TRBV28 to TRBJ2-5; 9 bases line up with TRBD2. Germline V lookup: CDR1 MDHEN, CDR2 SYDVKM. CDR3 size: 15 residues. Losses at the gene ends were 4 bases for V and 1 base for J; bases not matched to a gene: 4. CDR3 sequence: CASSSGGRAQETQYF. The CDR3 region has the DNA TGTGCCAGCAGTTCCGGCGGGAGGGCCCAAGAGACCCAGTACTTC.

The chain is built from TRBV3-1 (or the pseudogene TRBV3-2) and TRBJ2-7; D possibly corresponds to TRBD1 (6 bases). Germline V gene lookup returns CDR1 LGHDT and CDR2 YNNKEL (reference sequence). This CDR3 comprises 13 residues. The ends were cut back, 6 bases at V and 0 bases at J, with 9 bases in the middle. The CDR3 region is CASSGQSSYEQYF. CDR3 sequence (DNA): TGTGCCAGCAGTGGACAGAGCTCCTACGAGCAGTACTTC.

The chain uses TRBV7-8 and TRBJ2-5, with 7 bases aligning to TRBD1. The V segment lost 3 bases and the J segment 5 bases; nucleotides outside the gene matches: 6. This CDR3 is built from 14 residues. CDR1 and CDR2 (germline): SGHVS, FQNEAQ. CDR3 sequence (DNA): TGTGCCAGCAGCTTTAGGGGGCGGAGGGAGACCCAGTACTTC. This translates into CASSFRGRRETQYF.

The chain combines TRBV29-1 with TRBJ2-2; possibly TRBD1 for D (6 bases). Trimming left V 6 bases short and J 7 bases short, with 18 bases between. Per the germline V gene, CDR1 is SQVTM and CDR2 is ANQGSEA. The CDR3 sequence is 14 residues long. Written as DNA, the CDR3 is TGCAGCGTCGCCACAGGGATCGGTCACGGGGAGCTGTTTTTT. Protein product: CSVATGIGHGELFF.

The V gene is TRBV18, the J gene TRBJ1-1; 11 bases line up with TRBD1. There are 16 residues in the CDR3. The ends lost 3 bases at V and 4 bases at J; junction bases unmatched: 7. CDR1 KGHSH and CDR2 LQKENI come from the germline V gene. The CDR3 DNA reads TGTGCCAGCTCACCTCAAGGGACAGGGGGTTTCACTGAAGCTTTCTTT. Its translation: CASSPQGTGGFTEAFF.

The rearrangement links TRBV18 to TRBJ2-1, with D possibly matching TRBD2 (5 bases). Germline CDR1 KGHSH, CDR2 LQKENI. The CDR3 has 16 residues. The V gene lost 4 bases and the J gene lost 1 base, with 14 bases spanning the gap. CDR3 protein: CASSRQDGGSYNEQFF. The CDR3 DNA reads TGTGCCAGCTCACGGCAGGACGGAGGATCCTACAATGAGCAGTTCTTC.

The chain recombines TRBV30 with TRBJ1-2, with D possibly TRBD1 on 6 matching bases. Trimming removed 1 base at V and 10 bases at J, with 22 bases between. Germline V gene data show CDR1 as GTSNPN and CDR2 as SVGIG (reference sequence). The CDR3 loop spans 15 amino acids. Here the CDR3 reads CAWSDPPGDGPYYTF. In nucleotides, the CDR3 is TGTGCCTGGAGTGATCCCCCAGGGGACGGGCCATACTACACCTTC.

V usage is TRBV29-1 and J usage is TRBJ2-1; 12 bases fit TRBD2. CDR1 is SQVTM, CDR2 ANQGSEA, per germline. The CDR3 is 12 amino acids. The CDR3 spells CGLAGRYNEQFF. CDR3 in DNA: TGCGGACTAGCGGGAAGATACAATGAGCAGTTCTTC.

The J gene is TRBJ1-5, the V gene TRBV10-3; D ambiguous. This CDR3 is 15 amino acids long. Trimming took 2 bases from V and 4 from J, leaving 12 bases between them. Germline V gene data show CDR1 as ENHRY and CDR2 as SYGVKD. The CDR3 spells CAISEGEEGNQPQHF. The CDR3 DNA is TGTGCCATCAGTGAGGGGGAGGAAGGGAATCAGCCCCAGCATTTT.

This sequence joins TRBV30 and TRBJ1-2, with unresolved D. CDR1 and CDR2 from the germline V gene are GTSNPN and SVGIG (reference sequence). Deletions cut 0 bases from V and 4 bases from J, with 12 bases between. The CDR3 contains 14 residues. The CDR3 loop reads CAWSVGRYGYGYTF. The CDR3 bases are TGTGCCTGGAGTGTAGGGAGATATGGCTATGGCTACACCTTC.

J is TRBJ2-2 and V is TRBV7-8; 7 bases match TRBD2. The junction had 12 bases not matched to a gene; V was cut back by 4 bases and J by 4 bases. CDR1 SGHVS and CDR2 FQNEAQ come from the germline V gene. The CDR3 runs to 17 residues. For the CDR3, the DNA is TGTGCCAGCAGCTCTTACGTCGGATGGGGGGGCACCGGGGAGCTGTTTTTT. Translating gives CASSSYVGWGGTGELFF.

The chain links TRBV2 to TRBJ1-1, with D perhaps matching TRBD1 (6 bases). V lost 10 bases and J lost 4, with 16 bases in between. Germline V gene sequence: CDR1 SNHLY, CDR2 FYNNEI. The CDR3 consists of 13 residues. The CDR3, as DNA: TGTGCCACGGGGGGGCAGATTGGCACTGAAGCTTTCTTT. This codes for CATGGQIGTEAFF.

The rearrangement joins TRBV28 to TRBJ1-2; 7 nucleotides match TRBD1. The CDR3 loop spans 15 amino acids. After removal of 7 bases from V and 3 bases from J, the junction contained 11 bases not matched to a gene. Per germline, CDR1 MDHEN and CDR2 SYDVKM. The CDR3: CASKRQGSFHYGYTF. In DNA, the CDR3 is TGTGCCAGCAAGAGACAGGGCAGTTTCCACTATGGCTACACCTTC.

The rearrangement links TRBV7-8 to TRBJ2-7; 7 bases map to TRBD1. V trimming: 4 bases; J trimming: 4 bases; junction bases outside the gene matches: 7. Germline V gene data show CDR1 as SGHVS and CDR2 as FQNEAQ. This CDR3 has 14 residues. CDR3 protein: CASSSTGAGYEQYF. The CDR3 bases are TGTGCCAGCAGCTCCACAGGGGCTGGATACGAGCAGTACTTC.

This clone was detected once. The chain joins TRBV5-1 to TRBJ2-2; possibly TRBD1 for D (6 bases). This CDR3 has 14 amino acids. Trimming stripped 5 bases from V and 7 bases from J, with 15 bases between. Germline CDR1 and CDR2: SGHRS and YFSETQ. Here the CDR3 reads CASRQKTGNGELFF. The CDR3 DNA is TGCGCCAGCAGGCAGAAAACAGGGAACGGGGAGCTGTTTTTT. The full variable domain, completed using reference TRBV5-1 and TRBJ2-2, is KAGVTQTPRYLIKTRGQQVTLSCSPISGHRSVSWYQQTPGQGLQFLFEYFSETQRNKGNFPGRFSGRQFSNSRSEMNVSTLELGDSALYLCASRQKTGNGELFFGEGSRLTVL.

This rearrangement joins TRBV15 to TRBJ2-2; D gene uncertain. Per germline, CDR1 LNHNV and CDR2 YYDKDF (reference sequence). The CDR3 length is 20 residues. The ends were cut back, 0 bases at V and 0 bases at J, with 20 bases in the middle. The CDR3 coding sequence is TGTGCCACCAGCAGAGATCGCGGTTCCCTCGGTATACCGAACACCGGGGAGCTGTTTTTT. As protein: CATSRDRGSLGIPNTGELFF. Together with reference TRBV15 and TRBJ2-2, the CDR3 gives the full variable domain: DAMVIQNPRYQVTQFGKPVTLSCSQTLNHNVMYWYQQKSSQAPKLLFHYYDKDFNNEADTPDNFQSRRPNTSFCFLDIRSPGLGDTAMYLCATSRDRGSLGIPNTGELFFGEGSRLTVL.